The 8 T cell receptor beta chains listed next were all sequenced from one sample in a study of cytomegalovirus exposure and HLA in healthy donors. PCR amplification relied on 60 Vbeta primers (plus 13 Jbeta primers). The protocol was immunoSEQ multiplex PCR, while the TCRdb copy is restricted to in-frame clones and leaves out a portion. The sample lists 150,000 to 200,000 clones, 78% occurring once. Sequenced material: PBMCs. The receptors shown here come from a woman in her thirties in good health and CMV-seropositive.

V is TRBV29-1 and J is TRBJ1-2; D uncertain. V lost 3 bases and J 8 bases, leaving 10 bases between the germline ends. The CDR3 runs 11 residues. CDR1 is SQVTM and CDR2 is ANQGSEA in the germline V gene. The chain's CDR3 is CSVDAGWGYTF. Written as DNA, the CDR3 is TGCAGCGTTGACGCAGGATGGGGCTACACCTTC. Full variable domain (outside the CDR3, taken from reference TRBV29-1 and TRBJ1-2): SAVISQKPSRDICQRGTSLTIQCQVDSQVTMMFWYRQQPGQSLTLIATANQGSEATYESGFVIDKFPISRPNLTFSTLTVSNMSPEDSSIYLCSVDAGWGYTFGSGTRLTVV.

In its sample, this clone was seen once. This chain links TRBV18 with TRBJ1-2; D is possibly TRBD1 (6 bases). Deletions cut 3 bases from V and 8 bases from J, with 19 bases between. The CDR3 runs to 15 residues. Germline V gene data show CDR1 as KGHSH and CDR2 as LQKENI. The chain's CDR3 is CASSPFYRDSEGYTF. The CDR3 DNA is TGTGCCAGCTCACCTTTCTACAGGGATTCAGAGGGCTACACCTTC. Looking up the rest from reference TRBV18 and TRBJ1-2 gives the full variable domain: NAGVMQNPRHLVRRRGQEARLRCSPMKGHSHVYWYRQLPEEGLKFMVYLQKENIIDESGMPKERFSAEFPKEGPSILRIQQVVRGDSAAYFCASSPFYRDSEGYTFGSGTRLTVV.

CDR3 protein: CASSEFMGSSYNSPLHF. The CDR3 bases are TGTGCCAGCAGTGAATTTATGGGGAGCTCCTATAATTCACCCCTCCACTTT. The rearrangement links TRBV6-1 to TRBJ1-6; D remains unclear. The CDR3 spans 17 residues. The V end was cut by 2 bases, the J end by 0 bases, with 11 bases between. Germline lookup yields CDR1 MNHNS and CDR2 SASEGT.

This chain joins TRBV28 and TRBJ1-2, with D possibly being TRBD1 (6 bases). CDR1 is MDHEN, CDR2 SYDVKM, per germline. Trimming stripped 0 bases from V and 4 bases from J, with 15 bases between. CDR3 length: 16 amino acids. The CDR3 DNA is TGTGCCAGCAGTTTATGGATGTCAGGGGAAGGCTATGGCTACACCTTC. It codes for CASSLWMSGEGYGYTF.

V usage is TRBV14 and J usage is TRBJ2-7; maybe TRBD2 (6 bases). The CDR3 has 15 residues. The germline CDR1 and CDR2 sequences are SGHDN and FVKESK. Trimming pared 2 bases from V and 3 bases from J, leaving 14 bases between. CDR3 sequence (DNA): TGTGCCAGCAGCCAATGGGGGGAAGCCGGCTACGAGCAGTACTTC. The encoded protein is CASSQWGEAGYEQYF.

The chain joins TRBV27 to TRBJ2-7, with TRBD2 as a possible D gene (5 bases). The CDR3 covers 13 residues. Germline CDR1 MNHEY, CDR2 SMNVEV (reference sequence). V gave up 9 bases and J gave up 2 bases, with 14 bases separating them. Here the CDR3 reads CASSRGRAYEQYF. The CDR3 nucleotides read TGTGCCAGTAGCCGGGGAAGAGCCTACGAGCAGTACTTC.

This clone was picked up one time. The CDR3 DNA follows: TGTGCCAGCAGCCCCCCTATGGAGGGTATCACTGAAGCTTTCTTT. The encoded protein is CASSPPMEGITEAFF. This chain connects TRBV6-6 to TRBJ1-1; D is undetermined. The CDR3 loop spans 15 amino acids. The germline V gene encodes CDR1 MNHNY and CDR2 SVGAGI (reference sequence). V dropped 6 bases and J dropped 4 bases, with 18 bases sitting between them.

CDR3 in DNA: TGTGCCAGCAGCCCTGGGACTAGCGGGGGCACCGGGGAGCTGTTTTTT. Protein product: CASSPGTSGGTGELFF. The rearrangement joins TRBV2 to TRBJ2-2; 14 bases align to TRBD2. J lost 4 bases, V lost 6 bases, and 4 bases had no gene match. This CDR3 has 16 residues. Germline V gene sequence: CDR1 SNHLY, CDR2 FYNNEI.